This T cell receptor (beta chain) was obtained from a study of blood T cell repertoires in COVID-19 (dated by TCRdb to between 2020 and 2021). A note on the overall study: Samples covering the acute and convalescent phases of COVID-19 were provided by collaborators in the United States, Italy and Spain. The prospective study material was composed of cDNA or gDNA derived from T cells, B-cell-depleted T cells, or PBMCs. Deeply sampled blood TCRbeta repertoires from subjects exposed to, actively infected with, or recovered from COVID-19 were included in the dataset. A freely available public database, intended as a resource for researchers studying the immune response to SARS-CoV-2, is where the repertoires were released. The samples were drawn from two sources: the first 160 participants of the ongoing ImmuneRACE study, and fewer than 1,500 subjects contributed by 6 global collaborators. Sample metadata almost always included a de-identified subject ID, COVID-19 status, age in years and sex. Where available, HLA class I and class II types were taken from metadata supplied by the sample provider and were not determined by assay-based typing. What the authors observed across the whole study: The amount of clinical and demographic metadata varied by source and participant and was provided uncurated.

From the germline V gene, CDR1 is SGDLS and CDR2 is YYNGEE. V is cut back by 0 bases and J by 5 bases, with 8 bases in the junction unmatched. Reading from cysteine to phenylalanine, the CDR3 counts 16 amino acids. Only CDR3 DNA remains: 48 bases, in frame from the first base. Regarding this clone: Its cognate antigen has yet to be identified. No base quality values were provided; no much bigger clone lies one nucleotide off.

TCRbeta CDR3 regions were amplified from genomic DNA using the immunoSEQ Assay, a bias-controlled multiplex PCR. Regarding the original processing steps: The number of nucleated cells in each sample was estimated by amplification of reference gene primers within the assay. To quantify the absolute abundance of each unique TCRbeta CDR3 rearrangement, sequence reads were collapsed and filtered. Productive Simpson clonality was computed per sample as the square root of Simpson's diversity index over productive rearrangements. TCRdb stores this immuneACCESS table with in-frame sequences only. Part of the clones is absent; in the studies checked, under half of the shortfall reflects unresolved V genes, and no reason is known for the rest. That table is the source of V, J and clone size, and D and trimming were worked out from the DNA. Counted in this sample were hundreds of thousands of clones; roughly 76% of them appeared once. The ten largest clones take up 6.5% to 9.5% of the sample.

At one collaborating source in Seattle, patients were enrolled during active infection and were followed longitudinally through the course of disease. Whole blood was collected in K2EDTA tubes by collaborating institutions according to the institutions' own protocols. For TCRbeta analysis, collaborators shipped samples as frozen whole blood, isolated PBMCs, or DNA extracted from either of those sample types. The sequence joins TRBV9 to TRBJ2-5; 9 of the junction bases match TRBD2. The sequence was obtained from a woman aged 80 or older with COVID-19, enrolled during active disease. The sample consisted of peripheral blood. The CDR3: CASSVAASGVQETQYF. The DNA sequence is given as TGTGCCAGCAGCGTAGCTGCTAGCGGGGTCCAGGAGACCCAGTACTTC.